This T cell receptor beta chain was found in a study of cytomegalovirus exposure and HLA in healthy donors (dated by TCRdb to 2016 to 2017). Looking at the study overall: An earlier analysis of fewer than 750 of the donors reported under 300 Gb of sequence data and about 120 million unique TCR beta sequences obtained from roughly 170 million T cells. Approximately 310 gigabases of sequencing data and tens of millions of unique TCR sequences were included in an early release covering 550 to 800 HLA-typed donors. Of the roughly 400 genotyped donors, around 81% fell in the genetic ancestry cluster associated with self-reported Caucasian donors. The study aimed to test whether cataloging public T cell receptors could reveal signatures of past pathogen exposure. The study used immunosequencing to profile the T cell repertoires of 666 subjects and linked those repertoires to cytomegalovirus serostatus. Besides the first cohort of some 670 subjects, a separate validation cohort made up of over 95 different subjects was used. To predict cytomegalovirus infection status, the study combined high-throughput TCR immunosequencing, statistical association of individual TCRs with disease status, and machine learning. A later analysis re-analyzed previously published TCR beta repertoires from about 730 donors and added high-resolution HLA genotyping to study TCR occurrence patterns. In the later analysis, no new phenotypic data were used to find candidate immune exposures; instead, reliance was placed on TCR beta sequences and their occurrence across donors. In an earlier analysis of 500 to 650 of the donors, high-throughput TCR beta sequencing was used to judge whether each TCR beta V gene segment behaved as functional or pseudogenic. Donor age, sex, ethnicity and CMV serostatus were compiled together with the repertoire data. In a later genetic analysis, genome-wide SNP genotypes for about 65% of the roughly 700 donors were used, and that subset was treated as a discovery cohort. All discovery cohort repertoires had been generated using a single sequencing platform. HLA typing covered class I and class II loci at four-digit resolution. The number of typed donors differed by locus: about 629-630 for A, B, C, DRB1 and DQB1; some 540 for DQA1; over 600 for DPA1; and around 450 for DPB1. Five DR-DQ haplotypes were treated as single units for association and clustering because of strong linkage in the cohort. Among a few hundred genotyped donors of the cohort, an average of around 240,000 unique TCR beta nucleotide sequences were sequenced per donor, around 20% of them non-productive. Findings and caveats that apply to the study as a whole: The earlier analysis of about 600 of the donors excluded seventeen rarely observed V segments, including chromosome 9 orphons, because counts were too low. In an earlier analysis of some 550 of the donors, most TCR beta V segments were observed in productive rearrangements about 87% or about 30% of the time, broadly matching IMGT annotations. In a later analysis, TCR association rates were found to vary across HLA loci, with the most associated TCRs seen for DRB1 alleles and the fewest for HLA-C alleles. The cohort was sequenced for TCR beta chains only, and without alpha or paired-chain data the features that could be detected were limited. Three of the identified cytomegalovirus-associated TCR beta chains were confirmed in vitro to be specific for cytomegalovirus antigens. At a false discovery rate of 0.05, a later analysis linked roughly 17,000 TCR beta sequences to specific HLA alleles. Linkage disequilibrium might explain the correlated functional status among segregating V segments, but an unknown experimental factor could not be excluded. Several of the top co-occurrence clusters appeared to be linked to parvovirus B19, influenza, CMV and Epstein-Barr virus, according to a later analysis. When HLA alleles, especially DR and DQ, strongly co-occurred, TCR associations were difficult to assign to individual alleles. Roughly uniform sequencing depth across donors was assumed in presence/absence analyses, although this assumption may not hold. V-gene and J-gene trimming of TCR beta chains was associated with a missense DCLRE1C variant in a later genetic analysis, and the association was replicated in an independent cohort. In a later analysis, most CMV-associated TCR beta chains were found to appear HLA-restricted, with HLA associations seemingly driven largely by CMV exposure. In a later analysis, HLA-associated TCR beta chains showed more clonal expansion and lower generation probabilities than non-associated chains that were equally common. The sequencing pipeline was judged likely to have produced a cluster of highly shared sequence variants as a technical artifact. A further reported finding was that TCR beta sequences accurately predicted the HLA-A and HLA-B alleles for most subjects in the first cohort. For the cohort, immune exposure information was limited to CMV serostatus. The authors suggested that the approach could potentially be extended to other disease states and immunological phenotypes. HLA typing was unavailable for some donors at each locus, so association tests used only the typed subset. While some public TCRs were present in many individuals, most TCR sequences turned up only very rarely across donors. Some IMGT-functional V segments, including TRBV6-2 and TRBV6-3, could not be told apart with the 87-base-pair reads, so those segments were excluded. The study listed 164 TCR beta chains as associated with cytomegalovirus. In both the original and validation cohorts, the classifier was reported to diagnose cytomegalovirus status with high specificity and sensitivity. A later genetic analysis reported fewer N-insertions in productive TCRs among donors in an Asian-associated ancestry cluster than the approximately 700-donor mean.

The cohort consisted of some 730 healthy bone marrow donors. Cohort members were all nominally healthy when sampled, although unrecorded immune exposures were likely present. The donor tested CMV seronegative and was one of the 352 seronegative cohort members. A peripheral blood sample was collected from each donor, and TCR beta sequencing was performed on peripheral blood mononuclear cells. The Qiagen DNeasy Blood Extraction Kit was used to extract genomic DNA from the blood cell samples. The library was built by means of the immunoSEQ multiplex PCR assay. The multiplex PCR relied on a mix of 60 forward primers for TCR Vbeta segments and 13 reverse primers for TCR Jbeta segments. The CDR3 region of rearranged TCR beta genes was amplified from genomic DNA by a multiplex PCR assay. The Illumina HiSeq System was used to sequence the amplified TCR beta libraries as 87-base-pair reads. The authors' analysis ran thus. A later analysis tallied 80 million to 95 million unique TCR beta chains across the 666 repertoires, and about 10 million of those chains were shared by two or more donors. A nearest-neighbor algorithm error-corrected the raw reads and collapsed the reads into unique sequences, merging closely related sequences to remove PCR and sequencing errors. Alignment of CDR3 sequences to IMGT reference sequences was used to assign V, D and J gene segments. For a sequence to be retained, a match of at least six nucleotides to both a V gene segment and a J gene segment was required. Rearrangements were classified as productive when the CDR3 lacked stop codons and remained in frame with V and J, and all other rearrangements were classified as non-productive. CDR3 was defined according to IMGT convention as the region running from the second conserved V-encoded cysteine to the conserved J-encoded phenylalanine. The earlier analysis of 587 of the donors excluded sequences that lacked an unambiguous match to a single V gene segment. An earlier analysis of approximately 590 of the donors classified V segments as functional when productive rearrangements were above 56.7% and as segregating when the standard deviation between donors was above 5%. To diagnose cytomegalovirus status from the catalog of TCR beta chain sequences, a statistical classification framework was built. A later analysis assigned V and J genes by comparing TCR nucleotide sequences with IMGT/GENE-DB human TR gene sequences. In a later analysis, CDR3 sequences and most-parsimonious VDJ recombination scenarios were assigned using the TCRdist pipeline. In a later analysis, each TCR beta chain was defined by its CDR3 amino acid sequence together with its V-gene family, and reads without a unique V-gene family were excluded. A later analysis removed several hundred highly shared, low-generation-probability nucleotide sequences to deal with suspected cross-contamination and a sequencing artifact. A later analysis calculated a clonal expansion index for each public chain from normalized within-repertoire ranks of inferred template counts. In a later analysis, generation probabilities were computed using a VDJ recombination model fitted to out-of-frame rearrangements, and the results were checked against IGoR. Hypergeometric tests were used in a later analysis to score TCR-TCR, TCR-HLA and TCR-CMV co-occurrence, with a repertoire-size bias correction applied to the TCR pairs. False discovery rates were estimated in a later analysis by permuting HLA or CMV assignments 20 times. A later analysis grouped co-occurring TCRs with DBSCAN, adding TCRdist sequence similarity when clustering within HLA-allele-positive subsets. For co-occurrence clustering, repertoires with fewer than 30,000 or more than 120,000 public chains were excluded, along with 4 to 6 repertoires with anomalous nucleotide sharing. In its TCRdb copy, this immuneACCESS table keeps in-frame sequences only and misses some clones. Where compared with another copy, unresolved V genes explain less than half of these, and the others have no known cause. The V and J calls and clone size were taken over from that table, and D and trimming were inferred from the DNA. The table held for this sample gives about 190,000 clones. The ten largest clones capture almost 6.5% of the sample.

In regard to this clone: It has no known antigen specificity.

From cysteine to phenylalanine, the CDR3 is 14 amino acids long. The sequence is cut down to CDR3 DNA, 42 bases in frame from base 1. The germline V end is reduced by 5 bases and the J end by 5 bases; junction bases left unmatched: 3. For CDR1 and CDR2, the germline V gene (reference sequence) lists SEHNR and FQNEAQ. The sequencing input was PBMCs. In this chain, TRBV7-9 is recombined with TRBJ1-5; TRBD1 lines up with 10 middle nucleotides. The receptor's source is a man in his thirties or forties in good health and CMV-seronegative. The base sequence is TGTGCCAGCAGCCTCGGGACAGGGGATCAGCCCCAGCATTTT. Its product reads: CASSLGTGDQPQHF.